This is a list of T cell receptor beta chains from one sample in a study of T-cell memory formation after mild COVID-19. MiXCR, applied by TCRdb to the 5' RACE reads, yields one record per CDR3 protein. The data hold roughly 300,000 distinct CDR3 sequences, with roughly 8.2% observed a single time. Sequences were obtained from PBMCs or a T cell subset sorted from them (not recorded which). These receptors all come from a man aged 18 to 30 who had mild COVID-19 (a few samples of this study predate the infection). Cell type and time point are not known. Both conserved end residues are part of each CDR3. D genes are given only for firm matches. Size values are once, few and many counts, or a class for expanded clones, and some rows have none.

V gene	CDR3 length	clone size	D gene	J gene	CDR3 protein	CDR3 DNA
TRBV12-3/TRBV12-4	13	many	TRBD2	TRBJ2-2	CASSRGDTGELFF	TGTGCCAGCAGTCGGGGGGACACCGGGGAGCTGTTTTTT
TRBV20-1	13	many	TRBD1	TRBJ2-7	CSAGTGGKNEQYF	TGCAGTGCTGGGACAGGGGGCAAAAACGAGCAGTACTTC
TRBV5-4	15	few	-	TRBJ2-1	CASSLGGRSRNEQFF	TGTGCCAGCAGCTTAGGCGGTAGGTCCCGCAATGAGCAGTTCTTC
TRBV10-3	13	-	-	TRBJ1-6	CAISIADNSPLHF	TGTGCCATCAGTATCGCCGATAATTCACCCCTCCACTTT
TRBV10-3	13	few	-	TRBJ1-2	CAISELVFYGYTF	TGTGCCATCAGTGAGTTAGTATTCTATGGCTACACCTTC
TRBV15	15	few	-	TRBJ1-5	CATSVRVTYNQPQHF	TGTGCCACCAGCGTCAGGGTTACCTACAATCAGCCCCAGCATTTT
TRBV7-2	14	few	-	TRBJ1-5	CASSLASANQPQHF	TGTGCCAGCAGCTTAGCCTCAGCAAACCAGCCCCAGCATTTT
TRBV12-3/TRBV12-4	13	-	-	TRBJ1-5	CASSGELSQPQHF	TGTGCCAGCAGTGGCGAGCTTTCTCAGCCCCAGCATTTT
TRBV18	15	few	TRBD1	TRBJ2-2	CASSPRQGATGELFF	TGTGCCAGCTCACCAAGGCAGGGGGCCACCGGGGAGCTGTTTTTT
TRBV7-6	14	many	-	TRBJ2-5	CASSLGRQGETQYF	TGTGCCAGCAGCTTAGGTCGCCAGGGCGAGACCCAGTACTTC
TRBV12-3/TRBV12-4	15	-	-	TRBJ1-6	CASSFGQGNNSPLHF	TGTGCCAGCAGTTTCGGGCAGGGGAATAATTCACCCCTCCACTTT
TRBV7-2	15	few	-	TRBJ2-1	CASSSWGLSYNEQFF	TGTGCCAGCAGCTCCTGGGGCCTTTCCTACAATGAGCAGTTCTTC
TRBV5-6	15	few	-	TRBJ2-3	CASSLLPGPTDTQYF	TGTGCCAGCAGCCTACTACCGGGCCCCACTGATACGCAGTATTTT
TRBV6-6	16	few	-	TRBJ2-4	CASIPPSGTPENIQYF	TGTGCCAGCATTCCCCCGTCAGGGACCCCCGAAAACATTCAGTACTTC
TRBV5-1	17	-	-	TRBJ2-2	CASSLGWPGPNTGELFF	TGCGCCAGCAGCTTGGGATGGCCAGGCCCGAACACCGGGGAGCTGTTTTTT
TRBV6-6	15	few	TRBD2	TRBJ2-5	CASRITSGIGETQYF	TGTGCCAGCAGGATTACTAGCGGGATAGGAGAGACCCAGTACTTC
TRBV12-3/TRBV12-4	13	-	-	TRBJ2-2	CASSLGSSSELFF	TGTGCCAGCAGTTTGGGCTCCTCTTCGGAGCTGTTTTTT
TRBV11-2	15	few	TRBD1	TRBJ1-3	CASSWTGATGNTIYF	TGTGCCAGCAGCTGGACAGGGGCCACTGGAAACACCATATATTTT
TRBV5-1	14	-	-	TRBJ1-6	CASRYDRLVSPLHF	TGCGCCAGCAGATATGACAGGTTGGTTTCACCCCTCCACTTT
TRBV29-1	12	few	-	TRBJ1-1	CSVATGRTEAFF	TGCAGCGTTGCAACAGGTCGCACTGAAGCTTTCTTT
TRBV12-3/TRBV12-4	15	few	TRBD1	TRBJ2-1	CASTLDRGRGNEQFF	TGTGCCAGCACCCTAGACAGGGGGAGGGGCAATGAGCAGTTCTTC
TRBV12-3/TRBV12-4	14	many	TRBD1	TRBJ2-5	CASSTLDRQETQYF	TGTGCCAGCAGCACACTGGACAGGCAAGAGACCCAGTACTTC
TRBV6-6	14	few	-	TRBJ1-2	CASSLQTGTGGYTF	TGTGCCAGCAGTCTACAGACAGGAACGGGTGGCTACACCTTC
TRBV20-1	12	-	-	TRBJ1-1	CSVLQGNTEAFF	TGCAGTGTTCTCCAGGGGAACACTGAAGCTTTCTTT
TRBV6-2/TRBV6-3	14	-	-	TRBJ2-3	CASSYGPGRNTQYF	TGTGCCAGCAGTTACGGCCCGGGGAGAAATACGCAGTATTTT
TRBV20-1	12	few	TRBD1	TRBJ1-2	CSAGTVTYGYTF	TGCAGTGCCGGGACAGTGACCTATGGCTACACCTTC
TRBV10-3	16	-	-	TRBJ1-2	CAISESNELEGCGYTF	TGTGCCATCAGTGAGTCGAATGAATTAGAGGGATGTGGCTACACCTTC